This T cell receptor (beta chain) came from a study of T cell responses to AZD1222 COVID-19 vaccine. Study-wide points: Two AZD1222 doses significantly raised spike-specific TCR breadth and depth over controls.

Points on this clone: What it binds is unknown.

The CDR3 consists of 13 residues. The germline CDR1 and CDR2 sequences are WNHNN and SYGVQD (reference sequence). The V and J ends lost 4 bases and 3 bases respectively, with 7 bases between them. TCRdb's copy holds only in-frame clones and misses some; the assay was immunoSEQ multiplex PCR. There are approximately 150,000 clones in the sample; approximately 91% occur only once, and around 1.8% lies in the top ten. The chain combines TRBV10-1 with TRBJ2-1, with a tentative D call TRBD2 (5 bases). This TCR was recovered from an adult who received the AZD1222 COVID-19 vaccine. Sequences were derived from peripheral blood, sampled 28 days after the second AZD1222 dose. The CDR3 here is CASSVGSYNEQFF. The CDR3 DNA follows: TGCGCCAGCAGTGTTGGGAGCTACAATGAGCAGTTCTTC.